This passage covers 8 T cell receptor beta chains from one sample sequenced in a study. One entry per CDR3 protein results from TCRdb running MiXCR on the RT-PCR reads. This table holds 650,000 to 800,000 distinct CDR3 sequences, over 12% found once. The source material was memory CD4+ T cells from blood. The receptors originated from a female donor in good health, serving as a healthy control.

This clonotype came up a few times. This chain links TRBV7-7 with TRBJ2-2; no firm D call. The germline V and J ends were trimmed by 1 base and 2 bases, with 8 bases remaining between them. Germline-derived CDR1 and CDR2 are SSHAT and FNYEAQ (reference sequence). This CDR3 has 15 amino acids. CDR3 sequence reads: CASSLGWVNTGELFF. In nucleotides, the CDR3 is TGTGCCAGCAGCTTAGGTTGGGTTAACACCGGGGAGCTGTTTTTT. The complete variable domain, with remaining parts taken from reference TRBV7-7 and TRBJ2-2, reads GAGVSQSPRYKVTKRGQDVTLRCDPISSHATLYWYQQALGQGPEFLTYFNYEAQPDKSGLPSDRFSAERPEGSISTLTIQRTEQRDSAMYRCASSLGWVNTGELFFGEGSRLTVL.

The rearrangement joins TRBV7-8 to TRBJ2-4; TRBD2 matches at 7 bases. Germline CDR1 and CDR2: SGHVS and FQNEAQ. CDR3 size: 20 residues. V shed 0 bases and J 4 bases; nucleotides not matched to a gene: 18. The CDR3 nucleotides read TGTGCCAGCAGCTTAGCGCCAGGGTTGAGACACAGCGGGAAAAAAAACATTCAGTACTTC. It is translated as CASSLAPGLRHSGKKNIQYF.

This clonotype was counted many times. The CDR3, as DNA: TGTGCCAGCAGCCCGGACCGGACAGGGATCTCCTACGAGCAGTACTTC. Protein: CASSPDRTGISYEQYF. The J gene is TRBJ2-7, the V gene TRBV5-5, with 8 bases that match TRBD1. Germline lookup yields CDR1 SGHKS and CDR2 YYEKEE (reference sequence). CDR3 length: 16 residues. V shed 4 bases and J 0 bases; nucleotides not matched to a gene: 9.

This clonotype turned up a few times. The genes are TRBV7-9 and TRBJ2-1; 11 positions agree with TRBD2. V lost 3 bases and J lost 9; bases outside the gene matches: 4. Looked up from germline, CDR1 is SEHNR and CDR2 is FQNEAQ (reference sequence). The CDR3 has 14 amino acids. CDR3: CASSFSGGAVEQFF. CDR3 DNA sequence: TGTGCCAGCAGCTTTAGCGGGGGGGCTGTTGAGCAGTTCTTC. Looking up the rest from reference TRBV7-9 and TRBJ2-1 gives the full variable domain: DTGVSQNPRHKITKRGQNVTFRCDPISEHNRLYWYRQTLGQGPEFLTYFQNEAQLEKSRLLSDRFSAERPKGSFSTLEIQRTEQGDSAMYLCASSFSGGAVEQFFGPGTRLTVL.

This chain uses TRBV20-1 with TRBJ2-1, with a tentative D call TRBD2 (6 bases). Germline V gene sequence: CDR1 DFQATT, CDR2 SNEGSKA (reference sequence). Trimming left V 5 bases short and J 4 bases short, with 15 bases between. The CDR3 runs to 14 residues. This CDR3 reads CSAPGTFDYNEQFF. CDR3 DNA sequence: TGCAGTGCTCCCGGGACTTTTGATTACAATGAGCAGTTCTTC.

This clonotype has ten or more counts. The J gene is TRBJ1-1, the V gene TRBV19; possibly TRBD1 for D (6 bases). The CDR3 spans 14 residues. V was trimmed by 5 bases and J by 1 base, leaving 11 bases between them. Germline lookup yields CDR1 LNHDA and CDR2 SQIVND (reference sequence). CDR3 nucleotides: TGTGCCAGTAGTGTCACAGGGAAGAACACTGAAGCTTTCTTT. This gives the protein CASSVTGKNTEAFF.

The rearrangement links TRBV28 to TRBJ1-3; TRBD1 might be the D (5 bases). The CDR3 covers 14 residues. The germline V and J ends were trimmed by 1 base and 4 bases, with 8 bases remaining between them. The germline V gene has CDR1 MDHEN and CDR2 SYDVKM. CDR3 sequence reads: CASSLLGVGNTIYF. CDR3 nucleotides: TGTGCCAGCAGTTTATTAGGGGTCGGAAACACCATATATTTT.

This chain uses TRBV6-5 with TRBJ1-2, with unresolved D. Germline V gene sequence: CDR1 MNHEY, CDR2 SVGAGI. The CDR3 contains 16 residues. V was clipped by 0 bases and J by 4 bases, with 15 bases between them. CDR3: CASSYSNIGFGYGYTF. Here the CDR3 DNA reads TGTGCCAGCAGTTACTCGAATATAGGTTTCGGCTATGGCTACACCTTC.